The following is a TCR beta chain sequence with its context. No antigen is known for it. This specimen comes from a study of blood T cells in healthy people across ages. Germline lookup yields CDR1 MDHEN and CDR2 SYDVKM. The CDR3 runs 15 residues. V was trimmed by 6 bases and J by 0 bases, leaving 14 bases between them. Primers used in a second PCR of about 7 to 12 cycles were a sample-barcoded 5' primer and a J-beta primer mix. Each cDNA molecule, via a template-switch adaptor with 12 random nucleotides, was tagged. TCRdb independently ran MiXCR on the 5' RACE reads; one entry per CDR3 protein. This table holds about 800,000 distinct CDR3 sequences, 25% found once. Findings and limits, study-wide: The study found TCR beta diversity correlated strongly with naive T cell percentage. The unknown donor CMV status may have confounded expanded clonotype changes. Naive CD4+ cell counts and diversity both ran higher in long-lived than in aged donors.

This sample also belongs to another study, concerning T cells of mothers and their children.

The sequence derives from a boy younger than 18 in good health. What was sequenced was blood. The gene calls are TRBV28 and TRBJ1-1; D is uncertain. The CDR3 region has the DNA TGTGCCAGCAGCACTCCCCAAGTCATGAACACTGAAGCTTTCTTT. The encoded protein is CASSTPQVMNTEAFF.